These 5 T cell receptor beta chains were sequenced from one sample in a study of blood T cell repertoires in COVID-19. Assay used: immunoSEQ multiplex PCR; TCRdb lists only in-frame clones, some missing. The sample yields 310,000 or so clones, 87% seen once. Sample: PBMCs or T cells enriched from blood (not recorded which). The source is a woman between 40 and 55 years old who had recovered from COVID-19.

This clone has a handful of counts. V gene TRBV4-3 combines with J gene TRBJ1-1; 7 positions agree with TRBD1. J gave up 5 bases and V 0 bases, and 6 bases lay outside the gene matches. The germline gives CDR1 LGHNA, CDR2 YSLEER. The CDR3 has 15 amino acids. CDR3 in amino acids: CASSQEGRGDTEAFF. DNA of the CDR3: TGCGCCAGCAGCCAAGAAGGCAGGGGGGATACTGAAGCTTTCTTT.

The DNA of the CDR3 is TGTGCCAGTTCGACTAGCGGGACCTCTGGGGCCAACGTCCTGACTTTC. Protein: CASSTSGTSGANVLTF. The chain carries TRBV7-3 and TRBJ2-6, with TRBD2 identical over 11 bases. V dropped 9 bases and J dropped 0; count of bases not matched to a gene: 4. The CDR3 loop spans 16 amino acids. Germline V CDR1 and CDR2: SGHTA, FQGTGA.

The chain is built from TRBV5-1 and TRBJ2-1; D is perhaps TRBD2 (5 bases). Per the germline V gene, CDR1 is SGHRS and CDR2 is YFSETQ. CDR3 length equals 15 residues. The V end lost 4 bases, the J end lost 3 bases, and 14 bases lay between the germline ends. DNA of the CDR3: TGCGCCAGCAGCACCCTCCCGGGATTCTACAATGAGCAGTTCTTC. Translated: CASSTLPGFYNEQFF.

V usage is TRBV25-1 and J usage is TRBJ2-1, with D unresolved. Trimming removed 3 bases from V and 8 bases from J, with 5 bases in between. Germline lookup yields CDR1 MGHDK and CDR2 SYGVNS. The CDR3 sequence is 11 residues long. The CDR3 coding sequence is TGTGCCAGCAGTGATTCATATGAGCAGTTCTTC. This codes for CASSDSYEQFF. Supplemented by reference TRBV25-1 and TRBJ2-1, the full variable domain reads EADIYQTPRYLVIGTGKKITLECSQTMGHDKMYWYQQDPGMELHLIHYSYGVNSTEKGDLSSESTVSRIRTEHFPLTLESARPSHTSQYLCASSDSYEQFFGPGTRLTVL.

Here the CDR3 reads CASSNLAGDRNEQFF. CDR3 DNA: TGTGCCAGCAGTAATCTAGCGGGAGACAGAAATGAGCAGTTCTTC. The rearrangement uses TRBV2 and TRBJ2-1; 10 bases map to TRBD2. The germline gives CDR1 SNHLY, CDR2 FYNNEI. The CDR3 has 15 amino acids. Trimming removed 5 bases from V and 7 bases from J; junction bases left unmatched: 8.